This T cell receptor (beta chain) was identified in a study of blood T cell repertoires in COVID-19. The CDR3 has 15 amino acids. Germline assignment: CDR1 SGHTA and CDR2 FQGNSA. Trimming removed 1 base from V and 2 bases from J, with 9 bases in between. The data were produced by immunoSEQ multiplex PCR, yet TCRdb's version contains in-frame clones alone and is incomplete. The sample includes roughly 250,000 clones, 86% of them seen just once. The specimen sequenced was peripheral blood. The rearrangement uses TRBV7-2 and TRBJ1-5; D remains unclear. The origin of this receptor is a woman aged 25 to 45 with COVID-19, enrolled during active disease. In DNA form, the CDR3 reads TGTGCCAGCAGCTTAGTGTCTTCAGGCAATCAGCCCCAGCATTTT. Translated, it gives CASSLVSSGNQPQHF.